Shown below are 2 T cell receptor beta chains from a single sample sequenced in a study of radiotherapy plus CTLA-4 blockade in lung cancer. Generated by immunoSEQ multiplex PCR, the TCRdb table keeps only in-frame clones and is missing some. The sample has about 110,000 clones, 85% to 90% seen once. The source was peripheral blood, collected from a patient treated with radiotherapy plus ipilimumab. These receptor sequences come from a human donor with non-small cell lung cancer that progressed on radiotherapy plus ipilimumab. Some clones in this sample may be carry-over from other donors' samples.

A remark on this clone: The identical CDR3 is also encoded by other nucleotide sequences in the sample. The chain employs TRBV5-1 and TRBJ1-1; possibly TRBD1 for D (6 bases). With 4 bases removed from V and 1 base from J, the gap between germline ends came to 11 bases. The germline V gene has CDR1 SGHRS and CDR2 YFSETQ. The CDR3 covers 14 residues. In nucleotides, the CDR3 is TGCGCCAGCAGCGGCGGACAGCCGAACACTGAAGCTTTCTTT. It specifies CASSGGQPNTEAFF.

V and J are TRBV5-1 and TRBJ2-7; TRBD1 might be the D (6 bases). Trimming removed 0 bases at V and 4 bases at J, with 14 bases between. This CDR3 contains 15 residues. From germline, CDR1 is SGHRS and CDR2 YFSETQ. The CDR3 protein is CASSLGTGTPYEQYF. The CDR3 bases are TGCGCCAGCAGCTTGGGAACCGGGACACCTTACGAGCAGTACTTC.